What follows is one T cell receptor (beta chain) and its context. The antigen is not known. The germline CDR1 and CDR2 sequences are SGHVS and FNYEAQ. The CDR3 consists of 11 residues. Trimming left V 5 bases short and J 5 bases short, with 6 bases between. As to time point: cycle 4 day 1 (C4D1), after 6 weeks of nivolumab. All the patients suffered relapse after autologous stem cell transplantation, and brentuximab vedotin exposure differed. Classifying best responses yielded complete response, partial response or progressive disease. These data are taken from a study of PD-1 blockade in classical Hodgkin lymphoma. Study-level findings and limits: Why the repertoires differ is still unclear, perhaps disease activity or prior therapy. Baseline TCR diversity was reportedly lower in newly diagnosed patients than healthy donors. Similar baseline diversity was found in complete responders and newly diagnosed patients.

Sequencing was performed with immunoSEQ multiplex PCR; in TCRdb, only in-frame clones are kept and a portion is missing. Counted here are around 50,000 clones, about 75% occurring once; the ten biggest clones make up more than 10%. Material: peripheral blood mononuclear cells (PBMCs), obtained before the fourth cycle of nivolumab. The TCR was taken from a human donor with classical Hodgkin lymphoma. The chain employs TRBV7-6 and TRBJ1-1; D call uncertain. CDR3: CASSAITEAFF. The CDR3 DNA reads as TGTGCCAGCAGCGCAATAACTGAAGCTTTCTTT.